The 28 T cell receptor beta chains presented below share a single source sample, sequenced in a study of shared clonotypes between healthy human individuals. Sequenced by immunoSEQ multiplex PCR; TCRdb stores in-frame clones only, minus some. The profile shows 450,000 to 700,000 clones, roughly 96% of them singletons. CD8 cells regarded as naive lacked CD45RO, were positively chosen for CCR7, and omitted terminally differentiated effector memory CD45RA+ cells. Sequenced sample: naive CD8+ T cells sorted from blood. Receptor source: a woman in her twenties or thirties in good health.

This clone was picked up one time. The chain couples TRBV7-9 to TRBJ2-5; D is undetermined. From germline, CDR1 is SEHNR and CDR2 FQNEAQ (reference sequence). There are 15 residues in the CDR3. Trimming took 4 bases from V and 4 from J, leaving 16 bases between them. The DNA of the CDR3 is TGTGCCAGCAGCTGGCCGGAGCAAGCGCCAGAGACCCAGTACTTC. This sequence encodes CASSWPEQAPETQYF.

The chain recombines TRBV6-5 with TRBJ2-7; a weak D match, TRBD2 (5 bases). The CDR3 contains 15 residues. The V and J ends lost 0 bases and 0 bases respectively, with 9 bases between them. Germline values: CDR1 MNHEY, CDR2 SVGAGI. In DNA form, the CDR3 reads TGTGCCAGCAGTTACTCGACCGGGAACTCCTACGAGCAGTACTTC. Translating gives CASSYSTGNSYEQYF.

As for this clone: One end of the junction fails to match germline, which may point to a read error. At the DNA level, this CDR3 is encoded by other sequences in the same sample as well. The genes are TRBV7-9 and TRBJ1-5; D gene ambiguous. This CDR3 is built from 12 residues. CDR1 is SEHNR and CDR2 is FQNEAQ in the germline V gene (reference sequence). The CDR3 region is CASSLGNQPQHF. CDR3 DNA sequence: TGTGCCAGCAGCTTAGGCAACCAGCCCCAGCATTTT.

The gene calls are TRBV5-1 and TRBJ2-1, with 7 bases fitting TRBD2. Germline-derived CDR1 and CDR2 are SGHRS and YFSETQ. CDR3 size: 16 residues. V was pared by 4 bases and J by 0 bases, with 7 bases of the junction left unmatched. CDR3: CASSNDIAGSYNEQFF. The CDR3, as DNA: TGCGCCAGCAGCAACGATATAGCGGGCTCCTACAATGAGCAGTTCTTC.

V gene TRBV5-1 combines with J gene TRBJ2-1, with D maybe TRBD1 (6 bases). Germline CDR1 reads SGHRS; CDR2 reads YFSETQ. This CDR3 spans 14 amino acids. V was shortened by 0 bases and J by 5 bases, with 9 bases between the two germline ends. The CDR3 region is CASSLAGTHNEQFF. The CDR3 bases are TGCGCCAGCAGCTTGGCCGGGACACACAATGAGCAGTTCTTC. The full variable domain, its missing parts supplied by reference TRBV5-1 and TRBJ2-1, is KAGVTQTPRYLIKTRGQQVTLSCSPISGHRSVSWYQQTPGQGLQFLFEYFSETQRNKGNFPGRFSGRQFSNSRSEMNVSTLELGDSALYLCASSLAGTHNEQFFGPGTRLTVL.

On this clone itself: Distinct nucleotide sequences in the sample also encode this CDR3. The V and J genes are TRBV19 and TRBJ1-5; 8 bases align to TRBD1. CDR3 length: 15 residues. V trimming: 3 bases; J trimming: 8 bases; junction bases outside the gene matches: 9. From germline, CDR1 is LNHDA and CDR2 SQIVND (reference sequence). CDR3 sequence (DNA): TGTGCCAGTAGTATTCAGCAGGGGGCTAATAAGCCCCAGCATTTT. The encoded protein is CASSIQQGANKPQHF.

The CDR3 spells CASSGRGISYEQYF. CDR3 nucleotide sequence: TGTGCCAGCAGTGGGCGCGGGATCTCCTACGAGCAGTACTTC. V is TRBV6-1 and J is TRBJ2-7; TRBD2 is a possible D gene (6 bases). Germline CDR1 reads MNHNS; CDR2 reads SASEGT. CDR3 size: 14 residues. The germline V and J ends were trimmed by 4 bases and 0 bases, with 10 bases remaining between them.

This chain connects TRBV6-1 to TRBJ2-7, with D maybe TRBD2 (5 bases). V lost 1 base to trimming and J lost 2 bases, with 12 bases between them. Germline-derived CDR1 and CDR2 are MNHNS and SASEGT. This CDR3 contains 15 residues. This CDR3 reads CASSEGTGSAYEQYF. CDR3 nucleotides: TGTGCCAGCAGTGAAGGCACGGGATCAGCCTACGAGCAGTACTTC.

Only one count was recorded for this clone. V gene TRBV9 combines with J gene TRBJ1-1, with 7 bases matching TRBD1. CDR3 length: 13 amino acids. The ends lost 0 bases at V and 6 bases at J; junction bases unmatched: 2. From germline, CDR1 is SGDLS and CDR2 YYNGEE. CDR3 protein: CASSVGTGPEAFF. CDR3 DNA sequence: TGTGCCAGCAGCGTAGGGACAGGCCCTGAAGCTTTCTTT.

A few counts support this clone. The chain recombines TRBV27 with TRBJ2-7; D perhaps matches TRBD2 (5 bases). V dropped 3 bases and J dropped 7 bases, with 16 bases sitting between them. CDR3 length: 14 amino acids. Germline CDR1 is MNHEY and CDR2 is SMNVEV (reference sequence). The DNA for the CDR3 is TGTGCCAGCAGTTTCGATGGGAGCGTGGGGGAGCAGTACTTC. Translation gives CASSFDGSVGEQYF.

V gene TRBV28 combines with J gene TRBJ1-2; no clear D. V was shortened by 8 bases and J by 0 bases, with 10 bases between the two germline ends. The V gene's germline CDR1 is MDHEN and CDR2 SYDVKM. The CDR3 contains 13 residues. The CDR3 spells CASSDITNYGYTF. The CDR3 coding sequence is TGTGCCAGCTCCGATATAACTAACTATGGCTACACCTTC.

The V gene is TRBV27, the J gene TRBJ2-7; D is tentatively TRBD1 or TRBD2 (6 bases each). This CDR3 is 14 amino acids long. V gave up 2 bases and J gave up 2 bases, with 10 bases separating them. The germline V gene has CDR1 MNHEY and CDR2 SMNVEV (reference sequence). This chain's CDR3 is CASSLGRGPYEQYF. The CDR3 DNA reads as TGTGCCAGCAGTTTAGGACGGGGGCCCTACGAGCAGTACTTC.

This clone was found once. The chain carries TRBV29-1 and TRBJ2-7; possible D gene TRBD1, 5 bases. Germline-derived CDR1 and CDR2 are SQVTM and ANQGSEA. The CDR3 has 13 residues. The V end lost 1 base, the J end lost 4 bases, and 11 bases lay between the germline ends. The CDR3 reads CSVEVGQGYEQYF. As DNA, the CDR3 is TGCAGCGTTGAAGTTGGGCAGGGTTACGAGCAGTACTTC.

The chain couples TRBV10-3 to TRBJ2-7; 8 bases match TRBD1. Germline CDR1 ENHRY, CDR2 SYGVKD. CDR3 length: 14 amino acids. Trimming cost V 3 bases and J 4 bases; bases outside gene matches: 5. This chain's CDR3 is CAISESGTGYEQYF. The CDR3 bases are TGTGCCATCAGTGAATCCGGGACAGGTTACGAGCAGTACTTC.

This chain joins TRBV6-5 and TRBJ1-2; 8 bases fit TRBD1. Germline V gives CDR1 MNHEY, CDR2 SVGAGI. The J segment lost 4 bases and the V segment lost 5 bases, leaving 3 bases of the junction unmatched. The CDR3 runs to 13 residues. DNA for the CDR3: TGTGCCAGCAGTCCAGGGGGCGCCTATGGCTACACCTTC. Translation gives CASSPGGAYGYTF.

The chain links TRBV28 to TRBJ2-3; D perhaps matches TRBD2 (6 bases). The CDR3 covers 15 residues. With 3 bases removed from V and 4 bases from J, the gap between germline ends came to 14 bases. Germline V gene data show CDR1 as MDHEN and CDR2 as SYDVKM. CDR3 region: CASSFRLVGADTQYF. The CDR3 nucleotides are TGTGCCAGCAGTTTCCGACTAGTCGGGGCAGATACGCAGTATTTT. Combining the CDR3 with reference TRBV28 and TRBJ2-3 gives the whole variable domain DVKVTQSSRYLVKRTGEKVFLECVQDMDHENMFWYRQDPGLGLRLIYFSYDVKMKEKGDIPEGYSVSREKKERFSLILESASTNQTSMYLCASSFRLVGADTQYFGPGTRLTVL.

The chain is built from TRBV30 and TRBJ2-1; D is ambiguous. The germline V gene has CDR1 GTSNPN and CDR2 SVGIG (reference sequence). Trimming stripped 3 bases from V and 7 bases from J, with 10 bases between. The CDR3 sequence is 12 residues long. The CDR3 loop reads CAWSLMSNEQFF. In DNA form, the CDR3 reads TGTGCCTGGAGCCTGATGAGTAATGAGCAGTTCTTC.

The V gene is TRBV4-1, the J gene TRBJ2-7; no reliable D call. V lost 3 bases and J 2 bases, leaving 14 bases between the germline ends. The CDR3 totals 15 residues. CDR1 and CDR2 from the germline V gene are MGHRA and YSYEKL. The CDR3 spells CASSHYGSDTYEQYF. DNA for the CDR3: TGCGCCAGCAGCCACTATGGATCAGACACCTACGAGCAGTACTTC.

This clone appeared a single time. This sequence joins TRBV9 and TRBJ2-3, with D possibly matching TRBD1 (6 bases). This CDR3 is 18 amino acids long. V shed 2 bases and J shed 0 bases, with 19 bases lying between them. The V gene's germline CDR1 is SGDLS and CDR2 YYNGEE. The CDR3: CASSVGRGHQTSTDTQYF. CDR3 nucleotides: TGTGCCAGCAGCGTCGGAAGGGGACACCAAACTAGCACAGATACGCAGTATTTT.

V gene TRBV7-8 combines with J gene TRBJ2-5; 8 bases are shared with TRBD1. The DNA matches TRBJ2-7 better at its end, which makes the J call doubtful. The germline V gene encodes CDR1 SGHVS and CDR2 FQNEAQ. The CDR3 has 12 amino acids. The CDR3 DNA is TGTGCCAGCAGACTGACAGGGGCCGAGCAGTACTTC. Encoded protein: CASRLTGAEQYF.

The rearrangement joins TRBV10-3 to TRBJ2-3, with TRBD2 matching over 7 bases. Germline V gene lookup returns CDR1 ENHRY and CDR2 SYGVKD. The CDR3 extends over 16 amino acids. Germline trimming cut 2 bases from V and 0 bases from J; bases unmatched to any gene: 5. As DNA, the CDR3 is TGTGCCATCAGTGAGGTGACTAGCACTAGCACAGATACGCAGTATTTT. It codes for CAISEVTSTSTDTQYF.

The rearrangement uses TRBV28 and TRBJ2-3, with 11 bases matching TRBD2. This CDR3 spans 16 amino acids. The trim removed 5 bases at V and 7 bases at J, leaving 11 bases unmatched. Germline-derived CDR1 and CDR2 are MDHEN and SYDVKM. The CDR3 DNA is TGTGCCAGCAGTCTGACGACTAGCGGGATTTCATATACGCAGTATTTT. This codes for CASSLTTSGISYTQYF.

The chain couples TRBV19 to TRBJ1-1; possible D gene TRBD1, 6 bases. The CDR3 has 16 amino acids. V was cut by 7 bases and J by 4 bases, with 22 bases left in between. CDR1 and CDR2 (germline): LNHDA, SQIVND (reference sequence). The CDR3 DNA sequence: TGTGCCAGTATCCCCGTCTCGGGGGGGGCGGGCACTGAAGCTTTCTTT. Translated: CASIPVSGGAGTEAFF.

The chain links TRBV10-1 to TRBJ1-4; D may be TRBD1 (5 bases). The CDR3 is 13 residues long. From germline, CDR1 is WNHNN and CDR2 SYGVQD (reference sequence). Between the trimmed V and J ends, which lost 5 bases and 8 bases, there was a span of 12 bases. As DNA, the CDR3 is TGCGCCAGCAGTCCCACGTGGGGGGAAAAACTGTTTTTT. Its translation is CASSPTWGEKLFF.

The rearrangement uses TRBV19 and TRBJ2-7; 12 nucleotides line up with TRBD2. This CDR3 is built from 15 residues. Looked up from germline, CDR1 is LNHDA and CDR2 is SQIVND (reference sequence). V shed 4 bases and J 2 bases; nucleotides not matched to a gene: 3. Here the CDR3 reads CASSTLAGGPYEQYF. The CDR3 DNA reads as TGTGCCAGTAGTACCCTAGCGGGAGGGCCCTACGAGCAGTACTTC.

This clone was recorded once. The V gene is TRBV9, the J gene TRBJ2-1, with TRBD2 matching over 7 bases. The CDR3 is made up of 14 amino acids. Unmatched junction bases numbered 3, after V lost 2 bases and J lost 4 bases. CDR1 is SGDLS and CDR2 is YYNGEE in the germline V gene. CDR3 in amino acids: CASSVSSGYNEQFF. The CDR3 DNA is TGTGCCAGCAGCGTGTCTAGCGGTTACAATGAGCAGTTCTTC.

This chain links TRBV11-2 with TRBJ2-1; TRBD2 matches 9 bases. The germline CDR1 and CDR2 sequences are SGHAT and FQNNGV. The CDR3 totals 17 residues. With 1 base clipped from V and 8 bases from J, the junction kept 12 bases outside the gene matches. The CDR3 DNA follows: TGTGCCAGCAGCTTAGCGTATGGTAGCGGGAGAATGGATGAGCAGTTCTTC. Residues: CASSLAYGSGRMDEQFF.

The chain joins TRBV27 to TRBJ1-4; D might be TRBD1 (5 bases). The CDR3 is 17 amino acids. From germline, CDR1 is MNHEY and CDR2 SMNVEV (reference sequence). The V and J ends lost 5 bases and 0 bases respectively, with 16 bases between them. DNA for the CDR3: TGTGCCAGCAGTCCCCATGTGGACACGGCAACTAATGAAAAACTGTTTTTT. Amino acid sequence: CASSPHVDTATNEKLFF.